These 4 T cell receptor beta chains originate from one sample sequenced in a study of T cell repertoires in cytomegalovirus infection. TCRdb reanalysed the reads using MiXCR and keeps one entry per CDR3 protein. Altogether some 940,000 distinct CDR3 sequences are present, 30% to 40% being singletons, with the ten largest covering roughly an eighth. Antigens of these TCRs are unknown. The material sequenced was cultured CD8+ T cells from PBMCs, taken from culture after CMV antigen stimulation. These TCRs come from a human donor in good health (CMV status not recorded). Some clones in this sample may be carry-over from other donors' samples.

For this clonotype: A much larger clone differs from this one at a single base, so this may be a read error. The rearrangement links TRBV7-2 to TRBJ1-2; D is unclear. This CDR3 region has 14 residues. V gave up 1 base and J gave up 4 bases, with 10 bases separating them. Per germline, CDR1 SGHTA and CDR2 FQGNSA. This chain's CDR3 is CASSLGLCLYGYTF. The DNA of the CDR3 is TGTGCCAGCAGCTTAGGTTTGTGCCTCTATGGCTACACCTTC.

This clonotype was observed a handful of times. The rearrangement uses TRBV6-5 and TRBJ2-7; D gene uncertain. The germline V gene encodes CDR1 MNHEY and CDR2 SVGAGI. V was pared by 8 bases and J by 5 bases, with 16 bases between. The CDR3 length is 13 residues. CDR3 loop: CASGPSPDHEQYV. The CDR3 nucleotides are TGTGCCAGCGGCCCGAGCCCGGACCACGAGCAGTACGTC.

The chain couples TRBV24-1 to TRBJ2-1, with D perhaps matching TRBD1 (5 bases). Trimming removed 4 bases at V and 2 bases at J, with 14 bases between. Germline V gives CDR1 KGHDR, CDR2 SFDVKD. The CDR3 has 16 residues. The CDR3 region has the DNA TGTGCCACCAGTGAATCCGACAGTTTCCCCTACAATGAGCAGTTCTTC. It specifies CATSESDSFPYNEQFF.

This clonotype was observed many times. The V and J genes are TRBV7-9 and TRBJ2-2; D is possibly TRBD1 or TRBD2 (5 bases each). Trimming took 4 bases from V and 2 from J, leaving 11 bases between them. This CDR3 is built from 15 residues. The germline gives CDR1 SEHNR, CDR2 FQNEAQ (reference sequence). The CDR3 coding sequence is TGTGCCAGCAGCTCGGGGACGGGAAACACCGGGGAGCTGTTTTTT. Its translation: CASSSGTGNTGELFF.